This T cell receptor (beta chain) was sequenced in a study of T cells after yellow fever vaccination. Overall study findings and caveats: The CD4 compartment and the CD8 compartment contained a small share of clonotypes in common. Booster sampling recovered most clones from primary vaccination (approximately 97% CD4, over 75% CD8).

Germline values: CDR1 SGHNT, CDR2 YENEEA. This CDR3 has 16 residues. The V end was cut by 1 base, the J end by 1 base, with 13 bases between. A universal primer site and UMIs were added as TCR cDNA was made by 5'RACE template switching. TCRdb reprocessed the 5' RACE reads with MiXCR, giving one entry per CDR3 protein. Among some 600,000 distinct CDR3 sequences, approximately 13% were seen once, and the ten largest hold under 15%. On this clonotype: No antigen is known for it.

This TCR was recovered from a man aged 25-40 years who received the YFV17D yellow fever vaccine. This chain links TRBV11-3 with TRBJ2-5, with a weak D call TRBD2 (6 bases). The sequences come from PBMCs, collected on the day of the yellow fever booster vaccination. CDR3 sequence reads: CASSLVSRTTQETQYF. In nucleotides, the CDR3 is TGTGCCAGCAGCTTAGTATCCCGGACTACCCAAGAGACCCAGTACTTC.